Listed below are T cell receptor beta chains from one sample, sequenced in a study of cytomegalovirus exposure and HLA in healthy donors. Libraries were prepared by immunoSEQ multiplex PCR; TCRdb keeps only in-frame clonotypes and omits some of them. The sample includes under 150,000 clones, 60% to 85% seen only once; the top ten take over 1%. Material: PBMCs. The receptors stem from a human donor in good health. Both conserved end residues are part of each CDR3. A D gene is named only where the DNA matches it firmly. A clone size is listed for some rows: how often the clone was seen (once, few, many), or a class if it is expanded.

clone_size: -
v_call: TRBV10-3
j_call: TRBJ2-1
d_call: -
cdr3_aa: CAINSGTPGEQFF
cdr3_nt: TGTGCCATCAATTCCGGGACACCAGGGGAGCAGTTCTTC

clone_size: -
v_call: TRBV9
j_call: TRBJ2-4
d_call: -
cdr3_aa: CASSPRGASAAKNIQYF
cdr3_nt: TGTGCCAGCAGCCCTCGCGGGGCTTCCGCAGCCAAAAACATTCAGTACTTC

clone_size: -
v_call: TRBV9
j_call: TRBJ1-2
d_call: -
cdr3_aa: CASSSAVWILGGSNYGYTF
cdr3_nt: TGTGCCAGCAGCAGTGCCGTGTGGATTTTAGGGGGTTCTAACTATGGCTACACCTTC

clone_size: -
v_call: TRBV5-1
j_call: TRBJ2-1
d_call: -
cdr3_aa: CASRRESYNEQFF
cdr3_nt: TGCGCCAGCAGAAGGGAGTCCTACAATGAGCAGTTCTTC

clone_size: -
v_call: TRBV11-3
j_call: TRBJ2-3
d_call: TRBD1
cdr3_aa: CASSSTDRGTDTQYF
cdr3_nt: TGTGCCAGCAGCTCCACGGACAGGGGAACAGATACGCAGTATTTT

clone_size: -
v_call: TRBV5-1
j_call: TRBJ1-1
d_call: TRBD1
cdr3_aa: CASSLVTGDTEAFF
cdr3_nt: TGCGCCAGCAGCTTGGTTACAGGGGACACTGAAGCTTTCTTT

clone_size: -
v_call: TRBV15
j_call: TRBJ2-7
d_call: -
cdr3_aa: CATSRGAAWDPGAYEQYF
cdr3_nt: TGTGCCACCAGCAGAGGTGCAGCGTGGGACCCAGGGGCCTACGAGCAGTACTTC

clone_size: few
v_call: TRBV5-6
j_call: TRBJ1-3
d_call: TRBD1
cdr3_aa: CASSRLPGQVPLRGNTIYF
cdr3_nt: TGTGCCAGCAGCAGACTACCGGGACAGGTACCTCTGCGGGGAAACACCATATATTTT

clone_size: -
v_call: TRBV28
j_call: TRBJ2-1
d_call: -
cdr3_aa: CASSLPPFYSNEQFF
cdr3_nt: TGTGCCAGCAGTTTACCCCCCTTTTACTCCAATGAGCAGTTCTTC

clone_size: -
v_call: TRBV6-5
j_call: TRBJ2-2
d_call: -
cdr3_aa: CASFGRRDTGELFF
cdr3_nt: TGTGCCAGCTTTGGGAGGCGGGACACCGGGGAGCTGTTTTTT

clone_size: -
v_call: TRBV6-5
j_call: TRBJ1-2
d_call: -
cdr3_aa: CASSYGSPLEDGYTF
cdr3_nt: TGTGCCAGCAGTTACGGCAGCCCCCTTGAGGATGGCTACACCTTC

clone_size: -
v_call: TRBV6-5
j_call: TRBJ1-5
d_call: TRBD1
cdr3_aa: CASSSDKDRAGQPQHF
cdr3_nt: TGTGCCAGCAGTTCCGACAAGGACAGGGCGGGTCAGCCCCAGCATTTT

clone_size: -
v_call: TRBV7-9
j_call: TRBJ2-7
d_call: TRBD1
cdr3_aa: CASSLANTGTGFSHEQYF
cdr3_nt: TGTGCCAGCAGCTTAGCGAACACTGGGACAGGGTTTTCCCACGAGCAGTACTTC

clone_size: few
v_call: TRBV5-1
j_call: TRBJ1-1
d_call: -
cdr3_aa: CASSTQGNTEAFF
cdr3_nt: TGCGCCAGCAGCACACAGGGGAACACTGAAGCTTTCTTT

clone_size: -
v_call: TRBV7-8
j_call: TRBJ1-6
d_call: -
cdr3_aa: CASSSLGGPVSSYNSPLHF
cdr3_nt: TGTGCCAGCAGCTCCTTGGGAGGCCCCGTCAGCTCCTATAATTCACCCCTCCACTTT

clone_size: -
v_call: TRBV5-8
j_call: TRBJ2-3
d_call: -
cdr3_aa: CASSPRFRDRGDTQYF
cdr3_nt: TGTGCCAGCAGCCCGAGGTTCCGAGACCGGGGAGATACGCAGTATTTT

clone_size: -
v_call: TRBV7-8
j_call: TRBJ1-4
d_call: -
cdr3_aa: CASSFRQTLNEKLFF
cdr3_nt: TGTGCCAGCAGCTTTCGGCAGACACTTAATGAAAAACTGTTTTTT

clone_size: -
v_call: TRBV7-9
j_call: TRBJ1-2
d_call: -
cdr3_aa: CASSLGGDGYTF
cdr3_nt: TGTGCCAGCAGCTTGGGGGGGGATGGCTACACCTTC

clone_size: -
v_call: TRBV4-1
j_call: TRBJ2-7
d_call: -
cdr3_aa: CASSAGQDYEQYF
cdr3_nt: TGCGCCAGCAGCGCTGGTCAGGACTACGAGCAGTACTTC

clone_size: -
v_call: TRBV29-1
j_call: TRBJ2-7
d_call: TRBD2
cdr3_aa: CSVRLAGATYEQYF
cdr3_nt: TGCAGCGTGAGACTAGCGGGGGCTACCTACGAGCAGTACTTC

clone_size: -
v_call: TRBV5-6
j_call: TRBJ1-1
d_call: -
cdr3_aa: CASSLNPTSEAFF
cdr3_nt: TGTGCCAGCAGCTTGAACCCGACATCTGAAGCTTTCTTT

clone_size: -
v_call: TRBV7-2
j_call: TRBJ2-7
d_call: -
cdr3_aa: CASSLVLEQYF
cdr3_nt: TGTGCCAGCAGCTTAGTTCTCGAGCAGTACTTC

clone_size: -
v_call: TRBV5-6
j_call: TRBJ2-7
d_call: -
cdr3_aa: CASSSPTVYEQYF
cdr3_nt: TGTGCCAGCAGCTCCCCGACAGTCTACGAGCAGTACTTC

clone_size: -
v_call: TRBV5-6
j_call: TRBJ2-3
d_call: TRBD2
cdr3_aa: CASSLFSGELTHTQYF
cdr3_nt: TGTGCCAGCAGCCTCTTCAGCGGGGAGCTTACCCATACGCAGTATTTT

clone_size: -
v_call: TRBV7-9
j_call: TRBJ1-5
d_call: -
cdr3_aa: CASSLGQVGQPQHF
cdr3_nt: TGTGCCAGCAGCTTAGGACAGGTTGGACAGCCCCAGCATTTT

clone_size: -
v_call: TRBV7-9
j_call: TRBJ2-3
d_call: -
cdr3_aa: CASSRLRLADTQYF
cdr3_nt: TGTGCCAGCAGCCGACTAAGACTAGCAGATACGCAGTATTTT

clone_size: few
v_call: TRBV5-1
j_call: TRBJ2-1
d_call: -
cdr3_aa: CASSPYSSYNEQFF
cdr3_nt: TGCGCCAGCAGCCCCTACTCCTCCTACAATGAGCAGTTCTTC

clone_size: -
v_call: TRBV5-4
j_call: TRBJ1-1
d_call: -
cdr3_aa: CASSLGQHTEAFF
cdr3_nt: TGTGCCAGCAGCTTGGGACAGCACACTGAAGCTTTCTTT

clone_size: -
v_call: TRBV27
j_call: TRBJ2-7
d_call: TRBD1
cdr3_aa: CASSPSYHQGAQGEQYF
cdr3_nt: TGTGCCAGCAGTCCATCCTACCATCAGGGGGCGCAGGGCGAGCAGTACTTC

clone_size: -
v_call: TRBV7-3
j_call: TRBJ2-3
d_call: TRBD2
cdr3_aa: CASSFYAGGATDTQYF
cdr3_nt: TGTGCCAGCAGCTTTTATGCGGGGGGGGCCACAGATACGCAGTATTTT

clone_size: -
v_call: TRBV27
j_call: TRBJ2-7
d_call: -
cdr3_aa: CASSHAGQGYEQYF
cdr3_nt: TGTGCCAGCAGTCACGCCGGGCAGGGCTACGAGCAGTACTTC

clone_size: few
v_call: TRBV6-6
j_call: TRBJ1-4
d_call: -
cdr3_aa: CASSYRSLGEKLFF
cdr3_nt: TGTGCCAGCAGTTACCGTAGCCTGGGTGAAAAACTGTTTTTT

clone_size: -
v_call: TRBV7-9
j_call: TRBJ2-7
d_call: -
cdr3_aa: CASRRNVGEQYF
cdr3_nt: TGTGCCAGCAGGAGGAATGTCGGCGAGCAGTACTTC

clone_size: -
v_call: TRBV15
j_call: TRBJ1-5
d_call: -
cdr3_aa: CATKTSGEGSNQPQHF
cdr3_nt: TGTGCCACCAAGACGTCCGGGGAAGGAAGCAATCAGCCCCAGCATTTT

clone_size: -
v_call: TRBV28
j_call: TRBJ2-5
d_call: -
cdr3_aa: CASSLGGAGLAQYF
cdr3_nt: TGTGCCAGCAGTTTGGGGGGGGCAGGGCTGGCCCAGTACTTC

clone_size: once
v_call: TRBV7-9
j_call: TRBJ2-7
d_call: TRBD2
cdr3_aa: CASSRGDHEQYF
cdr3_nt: TGTGCCAGCAGCCGGGGGGATCACGAGCAGTACTTC

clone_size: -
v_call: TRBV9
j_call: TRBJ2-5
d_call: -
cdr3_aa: CASTKGGGLQETQYF
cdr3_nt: TGTGCCAGCACGAAGGGCGGGGGCCTCCAAGAGACCCAGTACTTC

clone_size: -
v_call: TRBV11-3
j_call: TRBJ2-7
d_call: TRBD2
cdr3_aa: CASSLGGGYEQYF
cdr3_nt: TGTGCCAGCAGCTTAGGGGGGGGCTACGAGCAGTACTTC

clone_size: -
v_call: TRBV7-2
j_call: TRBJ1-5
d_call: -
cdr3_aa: CASSPYQGDSNQPQHF
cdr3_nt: TGTGCCAGCAGCCCCTATCAAGGGGATAGCAATCAGCCCCAGCATTTT

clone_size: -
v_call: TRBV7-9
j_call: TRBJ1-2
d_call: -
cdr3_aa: CASSPSRGGRGYTF
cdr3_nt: TGTGCCAGCAGCCCATCGCGTGGGGGGAGAGGCTACACCTTC

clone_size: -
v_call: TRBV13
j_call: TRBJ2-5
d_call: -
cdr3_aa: CASGPRRLETQYF
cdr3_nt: TGTGCCAGCGGCCCTCGGAGGCTAGAGACCCAGTACTTC

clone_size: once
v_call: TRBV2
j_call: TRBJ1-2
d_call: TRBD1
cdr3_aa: CASIESNRGHNYGYTF
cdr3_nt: TGTGCCAGCATTGAATCGAACAGGGGGCATAACTATGGCTACACCTTC

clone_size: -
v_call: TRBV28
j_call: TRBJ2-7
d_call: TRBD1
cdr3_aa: CASSPRQGGTYEQYF
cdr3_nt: TGTGCCAGCAGTCCGCGACAGGGGGGGACCTACGAGCAGTACTTC

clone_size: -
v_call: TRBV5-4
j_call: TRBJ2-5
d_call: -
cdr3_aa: CASRPPGSSPETQYF
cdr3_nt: TGTGCCAGCAGACCCCCGGGATCCAGTCCAGAGACCCAGTACTTC

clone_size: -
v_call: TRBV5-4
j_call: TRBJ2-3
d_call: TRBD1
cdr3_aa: CASSLNPTGGYTDTQYF
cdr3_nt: TGTGCCAGCAGCTTAAACCCGACAGGGGGCTACACAGATACGCAGTATTTT

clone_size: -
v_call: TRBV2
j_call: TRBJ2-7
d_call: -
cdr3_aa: CASSESVSYEQYF
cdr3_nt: TGTGCCAGCAGTGAATCGGTGTCCTACGAGCAGTACTTC

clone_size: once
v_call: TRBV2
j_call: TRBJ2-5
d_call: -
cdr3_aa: CASSGARGQETQYF
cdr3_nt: TGTGCCAGCAGTGGGGCCCGGGGGCAAGAGACCCAGTACTTC

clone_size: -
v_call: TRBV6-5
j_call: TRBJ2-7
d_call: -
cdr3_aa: CAVGGLSYEQYF
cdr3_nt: TGTGCCGTCGGGGGACTCTCCTACGAGCAGTACTTC

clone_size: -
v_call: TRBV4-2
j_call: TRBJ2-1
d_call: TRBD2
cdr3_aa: CASSQGRLAGDEQFF
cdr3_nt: TGTGCCAGCAGCCAAGGCCGACTAGCGGGCGATGAGCAGTTCTTC

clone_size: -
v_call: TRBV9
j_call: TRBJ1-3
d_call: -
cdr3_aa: CASSVEGAFGNTIYF
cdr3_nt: TGTGCCAGCAGCGTAGAGGGAGCGTTCGGAAACACCATATATTTT

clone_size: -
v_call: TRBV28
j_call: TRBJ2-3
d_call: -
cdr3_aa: CATHIGATQYF
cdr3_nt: TGTGCCACCCACATAGGGGCTACGCAGTATTTT

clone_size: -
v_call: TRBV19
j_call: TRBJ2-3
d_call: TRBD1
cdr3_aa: CATSGQGSRTQYF
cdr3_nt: TGTGCCACCTCGGGACAGGGGTCCCGGACGCAGTATTTT

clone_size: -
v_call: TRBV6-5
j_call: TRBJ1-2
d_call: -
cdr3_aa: CASSTDSYGYTF
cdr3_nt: TGTGCCAGCAGTACTGACAGTTATGGCTACACCTTC

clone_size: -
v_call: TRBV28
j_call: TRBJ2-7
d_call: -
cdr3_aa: CASSQAGQVSYEQYF
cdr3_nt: TGTGCCAGCAGCCAAGCGGGACAGGTTAGCTACGAGCAGTACTTC

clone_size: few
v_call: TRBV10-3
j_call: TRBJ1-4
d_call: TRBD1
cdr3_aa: CAISRGPSNEKLFF
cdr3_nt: TGTGCCATCAGCAGGGGGCCCTCTAATGAAAAACTGTTTTTT